This T cell receptor (beta chain) was identified during a study of monozygotic twins with inflammatory bowel disease. Regarding the study as a whole: Sharing of clonotypes with others was lower in IBD patients than in healthy twins, and this was especially so with disease activity. In these data, no single strong IBD-associated signal or clonotype received support.

With regard to this clonotype: What it binds is unknown.

After skipping T cell sorting, the authors isolated total RNA from whole blood. TCRdb re-called the 5' RACE reads and shows each CDR3 protein once, DNA omitted. The repertoire table contains 400,000 to 500,000 distinct CDR3 sequences. What was sequenced was blood. The origin of this receptor is a human donor with ulcerative colitis or Crohn's disease, or a healthy co-twin of an affected twin (not recorded which).

The CDR3 reads CASSGGQERTDTQYF. The chain is built from TRBV5-1 and TRBJ2-3; the D call from TCRdb, TRBD1, cannot be confirmed without DNA. Germline-derived CDR1 and CDR2 are SGHRS and YFSETQ. This CDR3 spans 15 amino acids. The full variable domain, in which reference TRBV5-1 and TRBJ2-3 provide the parts outside the CDR3, is KAGVTQTPRYLIKTRGQQVTLSCSPISGHRSVSWYQQTPGQGLQFLFEYFSETQRNKGNFPGRFSGRQFSNSRSEMNVSTLELGDSALYLCASSGGQERTDTQYFGPGTRLTVL.